The clone carrying this T cell receptor beta chain was seen many times. Its antigen is not identified. Specified time point: longitudinal time-point 3. PBMCs stored at -80 C, 2 million in total, were the source of the unsorted libraries. This record belongs to a study of neurological immune-mediated disorders. Whole-study findings and limits: The absence of any CDR3 amino acid sequence shared by expanded clones across subjects suggests that repertoires were private in all groups.

cDNA was made by 5'RACE with 10-nucleotide random UMIs. Over 180 million TCR-beta sequences (from 15-18 subjects) were yielded by each sequencing run. Each CDR3 protein gets one entry after TCRdb re-called the 5' RACE reads with MiXCR. This sample has approximately 58,000 distinct CDR3 sequences, with 7% to 10% found just once. Trimming took off 3 bases at V and 3 bases at J, with 11 bases between the two ends. The V gene's germline CDR1 is LGHNA and CDR2 YSLEER. The CDR3 sequence is 14 residues long. The receptor was isolated from a woman aged 40 to 49 in good health. J is TRBJ1-1 and V is TRBV4-3; weak D call: TRBD1 (5 bases). The sample was PBMCs. In nucleotides, the CDR3 is TGCGCCAGCAGCCAGGGGCGGGACGACACTGAAGCTTTCTTT. Translation: CASSQGRDDTEAFF.